A single sample gave rise to the 18 T cell receptor beta chains below, sequenced in a study of T cells in narcolepsy. Generated by immunoSEQ multiplex PCR, the TCRdb table keeps only in-frame clones and is missing some. The sample lists some 23,000 clones; roughly 81% were seen once. The sequenced sample was CD45RA- memory CD4+ T cells from PBMCs. All receptors derive from a human donor with narcolepsy.

The gene calls are TRBV7-2 and TRBJ2-3; D possibly corresponds to TRBD1 (6 bases). The CDR3 sequence is 15 residues long. Trimming stripped 5 bases from V and 1 base from J, with 13 bases between. In germline, CDR1 is SGHTA, CDR2 FQGNSA. The CDR3 DNA follows: TGTGCCAGCAGCACCGGGGCAGGGGGCACAGATACGCAGTATTTT. Amino acid sequence: CASSTGAGGTDTQYF. The variable domain in full, completed from reference TRBV7-2 and TRBJ2-3, reads GAGVSQSPSNKVTEKGKDVELRCDPISGHTALYWYRQSLGQGLEFLIYFQGNSAPDKSGLPSDRFSAERTGGSVSTLTIQRTQQEDSAVYLCASSTGAGGTDTQYFGPGTRLTVL.

The chain carries TRBV5-1 and TRBJ2-3, with TRBD2 matching over 7 bases. V shed 4 bases, J shed 6 bases, and the junction held 8 bases outside the gene matches. The germline V gene has CDR1 SGHRS and CDR2 YFSETQ. The CDR3 is made up of 14 amino acids. The CDR3 DNA follows: TGCGCCAGCAGCCCTAGCGGCCAAGGGGATACGCAGTATTTT. Amino acid sequence: CASSPSGQGDTQYF.

The chain links TRBV19 to TRBJ2-5, with 7 positions matching TRBD1. This CDR3 comprises 16 residues. Trimming at V came to 0 bases and at J to 5 bases, leaving 9 bases not matched to a gene. The germline V gene has CDR1 LNHDA and CDR2 SQIVND (reference sequence). In DNA, the CDR3 is TGTGCCAGTAGTATAGAGGGTGGCAGGGGGTCGGAGACCCAGTACTTC. Encoded protein: CASSIEGGRGSETQYF.

The rearrangement links TRBV11-2 to TRBJ2-3, with 9 bases aligning to TRBD1. This CDR3 region has 17 residues. V lost 2 bases, J lost 5 bases, and 11 bases stayed unmatched. The V gene's germline CDR1 is SGHAT and CDR2 FQNNGV. CDR3 bases: TGTGCCAGCAGCTTATCGCTCTGGGACAGGGAGAAAGATACGCAGTATTTT. Translation: CASSLSLWDREKDTQYF.

The chain has TRBV4-3 and TRBJ2-7; D possibly corresponds to TRBD1 (6 bases). The germline V gene encodes CDR1 LGHNA and CDR2 YSLEER. Trimming left V 1 base short and J 1 base short, with 17 bases between. There are 17 residues in the CDR3. CDR3 nucleotide sequence: TGCGCCAGCAGCCAAGTCGGTGGGGCTAGGGGGTCCTACGAGCAGTACTTC. Translated, it gives CASSQVGGARGSYEQYF.

CDR3 coding DNA: TGCAGTGCTAAAGGGGGTACTGAAGCTTTCTTT. This translates into CSAKGGTEAFF. This chain joins TRBV20-1 and TRBJ1-1; the D gene is possibly TRBD1 (6 bases). The CDR3 consists of 11 residues. The ends were cut back, 4 bases at V and 5 bases at J, with 8 bases in the middle. Germline values: CDR1 DFQATT, CDR2 SNEGSKA (reference sequence).

This rearrangement joins TRBV4-3 to TRBJ2-7; weak D call: TRBD2 (5 bases). The germline V and J ends were trimmed by 1 base and 7 bases, with 11 bases remaining between them. Germline V gene sequence: CDR1 LGHNA, CDR2 YSLEER. This CDR3 region has 13 residues. DNA for the CDR3: TGCGCCAGCAGCCAAGGTCCTAGCCGAGAGCAGTACTTC. It yields the protein CASSQGPSREQYF.

The chain combines TRBV21-1 with TRBJ1-5; the table gives TRBD1 as D, unverified against the DNA. TRBV21-1 is classified as a pseudogene. The CDR3 covers 15 residues. This CDR3 is CASNKLGHRNQPQHF. The DNA of the CDR3 is TGTGCCAGCAACAAATTGGGACATCGAAATCAGCCCCAGCATTTT.

Here the CDR3 reads CASSSGPTYEQYF. The CDR3 DNA is TGTGCCAGCAGCTCGGGACCTACCTACGAGCAGTACTTC. V is TRBV6-5 and J is TRBJ2-7; D might be TRBD1 or TRBD2, each matching 5 bases. CDR1 and CDR2 (germline): MNHEY, SVGAGI. The CDR3 contains 13 residues. The V end was cut by 6 bases, the J end by 2 bases, with 11 bases between.

The chain carries TRBV7-9 and TRBJ1-1; the D gene is possibly TRBD1 (5 bases). The CDR3 spans 17 residues. Trimming pared 2 bases from V and 1 base from J, leaving 17 bases between. The germline gives CDR1 SEHNR, CDR2 FQNEAQ (reference sequence). This CDR3 is CASSLWQGIVTNTEAFF. In DNA form, the CDR3 reads TGTGCCAGCAGCTTATGGCAGGGAATAGTAACGAACACTGAAGCTTTCTTT.

V gene TRBV7-8 combines with J gene TRBJ1-5; no clear D gene. The V and J ends lost 8 bases and 4 bases respectively, with 15 bases between them. Germline V gene data show CDR1 as SGHVS and CDR2 as FQNEAQ. The CDR3 contains 14 residues. The CDR3 protein is CASGWGTYNQPQHF. Written as DNA, the CDR3 is TGTGCCAGCGGGTGGGGAACTTATAATCAGCCCCAGCATTTT.

This CDR3 reads CASGRDANTGELFF. In DNA, the CDR3 is TGTGCCAGCGGTAGGGACGCGAACACCGGGGAGCTGTTTTTT. The chain joins TRBV7-2 to TRBJ2-2; D tentatively fits TRBD1 or TRBD2 (5 bases each). Germline V gives CDR1 SGHTA, CDR2 FQGNSA. The V gene lost 8 bases and the J gene lost 0 bases, with 10 bases spanning the gap. The length of the CDR3 is 14 residues.

V and J are TRBV10-3 and TRBJ1-1, with D unclear. The length of the CDR3 is 14 residues. CDR1 is ENHRY, CDR2 SYGVKD, per germline. Trimming shortened V by 2 bases and J by 1 base, and 8 bases separated the two germline ends. The CDR3 nucleotides are TGTGCCATCAGTGAGAATCGTCAGAACACTGAAGCTTTCTTT. Translated, it gives CAISENRQNTEAFF.

The chain employs TRBV28 and TRBJ2-5; D not resolved. The ends were cut back, 5 bases at V and 3 bases at J, with 16 bases in the middle. Germline CDR1 reads MDHEN; CDR2 reads SYDVKM. The CDR3 contains 15 residues. CDR3 sequence (DNA): TGTGCCAGCAGTCGCTGGTTGGATGGGGAAGAGACCCAGTACTTC. Amino acid sequence: CASSRWLDGEETQYF.

This sequence joins TRBV28 and TRBJ1-3, with D uncertain. The ends were cut back, 6 bases at V and 2 bases at J, with 14 bases in the middle. This CDR3 is built from 15 residues. The germline CDR1 and CDR2 sequences are MDHEN and SYDVKM. CDR3 sequence reads: CASSSHGTTGNTIYF. CDR3 coding DNA: TGTGCCAGCAGCTCCCACGGTACCACTGGAAACACCATATATTTT.

The chain has TRBV19 and TRBJ2-2; D is ambiguous. CDR3 length: 16 residues. The germline V gene has CDR1 LNHDA and CDR2 SQIVND (reference sequence). V lost 3 bases and J 5 bases, leaving 16 bases between the germline ends. CDR3 protein: CASSIGQFGSTGELFF. The CDR3, as DNA: TGTGCCAGTAGTATCGGGCAGTTCGGAAGTACCGGGGAGCTGTTTTTT.

This chain connects TRBV11-1 to TRBJ1-2, with a tentative D call TRBD1 (5 bases). The CDR3 extends over 12 amino acids. CDR1 is SGHAT, CDR2 FQDESV, per germline (reference sequence). The V and J ends lost 3 bases and 8 bases respectively, with 10 bases between them. CDR3 in DNA: TGTGCCAGCAGCTTGGGGACCACGGGCTACACCTTC. Encoded protein: CASSLGTTGYTF.

The V call is TRBV7-9, the J call TRBJ2-7, with a tentative D call TRBD2 (6 bases). Trimming stripped 5 bases from V and 0 bases from J, with 17 bases between. The CDR3 length is 16 residues. Germline V gene lookup returns CDR1 SEHNR and CDR2 FQNEAQ (reference sequence). The CDR3, as DNA: TGTGCCAGCAGCCTCATGCGGGGCCCGAGCTCCTACGAGCAGTACTTC. This sequence encodes CASSLMRGPSSYEQYF.